These 21 T cell receptor beta chains came from one sample sequenced in a study of OX40 agonist ivuxolimab in advanced cancers. Generated by immunoSEQ multiplex PCR, the TCRdb table keeps only in-frame clones and is missing some. The sample records 45,000 to 65,000 clones, 70% to 85% being singletons. The sample consisted of CD4+ or CD8+ T cells sorted from blood, taken in a trial of the OX40 agonist ivuxolimab. These receptors were taken from an adult with an advanced solid tumor such as melanoma, head and neck, liver or kidney cancer.

The chain uses TRBV7-9 and TRBJ2-7; 9 nucleotides match TRBD2. Germline V CDR1 and CDR2: SEHNR, FQNEAQ (reference sequence). The CDR3 has 15 amino acids. V gave up 5 bases and J gave up 7 bases; unmatched junction bases: 12. The CDR3 nucleotides are TGTGCCAGCAGCCTGGCGGGACTAGCTGCCAAAGAGCAGTACTTC. The encoded protein is CASSLAGLAAKEQYF.

The chain joins TRBV7-6 to TRBJ1-1; 9 nucleotides align to TRBD1. With 1 base clipped from V and 6 bases from J, the junction kept 3 bases outside the gene matches. This CDR3 has 14 residues. Germline CDR1 is SGHVS and CDR2 is FNYEAQ. CDR3 sequence (DNA): TGTGCCAGCAGCTTAGGACAGGGGGGGGCTGAAGCTTTCTTT. Protein sequence: CASSLGQGGAEAFF.

In its sample, this clone was seen once. The chain combines TRBV28 with TRBJ1-5; TRBD1 agrees at 9 bases. The germline gives CDR1 MDHEN, CDR2 SYDVKM. The length of the CDR3 is 16 residues. The V and J ends lost 3 bases and 5 bases, in that order; junction bases with no gene match: 8. For the CDR3, the DNA is TGTGCCAGCAGTTTTGTGGGGGGACAGGGCTATCAGCCCCAGCATTTT. Amino acids: CASSFVGGQGYQPQHF.

The chain couples TRBV18 to TRBJ2-3; TRBD2 matches at 11 bases. In germline, CDR1 is KGHSH, CDR2 LQKENI. The V gene end was trimmed by 1 base and the J gene end by 4 bases; junction bases not matched to a gene: 4. This CDR3 spans 16 amino acids. The CDR3 DNA sequence: TGTGCCAGCTCACCACTTATAGCGGGAGGGGCAGATACGCAGTATTTT. Its translation is CASSPLIAGGADTQYF.

The chain has TRBV7-2 and TRBJ2-2; 8 bases agree with TRBD2. CDR3 length equals 16 residues. V shed 2 bases, J shed 2 bases, and the junction held 4 bases outside the gene matches. Germline CDR1 and CDR2: SGHTA and FQGNSA. As DNA, the CDR3 is TGTGCCAGCAGCTTAAGAGCGGGGGTCAACACCGGGGAGCTGTTTTTT. Its protein is CASSLRAGVNTGELFF.

V usage is TRBV4-2 and J usage is TRBJ2-5; TRBD2 aligns across 11 bases. The J call may be in error: the DNA end matches TRBJ2-7 better. Per germline, CDR1 LGHNA and CDR2 YNFKEQ. The CDR3 runs to 16 residues. The CDR3 coding sequence is TGTGCCAGCAGCCAATCCCTAGCGGGAGGAGCCTACGAGCAGTACTTC. The encoded protein is CASSQSLAGGAYEQYF.

The V and J genes are TRBV19 and TRBJ2-1, with a tentative D call TRBD2 (6 bases). Per germline, CDR1 LNHDA and CDR2 SQIVND (reference sequence). Trimming shortened V by 3 bases and J by 8 bases, and 14 bases separated the two germline ends. CDR3 length equals 14 residues. CDR3 nucleotide sequence: TGTGCCAGTAGTATCGGGGGAGCGAGTCATGAGCAGTTCTTC. It encodes CASSIGGASHEQFF. Filled out from reference TRBV19 and TRBJ2-1, the complete variable domain reads DGGITQSPKYLFRKEGQNVTLSCEQNLNHDAMYWYRQDPGQGLRLIYYSQIVNDFQKGDIAEGYSVSREKKESFPLTVTSAQKNPTAFYLCASSIGGASHEQFFGPGTRLTVL.

The rearrangement joins TRBV11-2 to TRBJ2-4; a weak D match, TRBD2 (6 bases). The CDR3 has 17 residues. In germline, CDR1 is SGHAT, CDR2 FQNNGV. Trimming took off 3 bases at V and 1 base at J, with 16 bases between the two ends. CDR3 DNA sequence: TGTGCCAGCAGCTTGCCATGGGACTCCTGGGCCAAAAACATTCAGTACTTC. Translated: CASSLPWDSWAKNIQYF.

The CDR3 spells CASSLGTTDYGYTF. As DNA, the CDR3 is TGTGCCAGCAGCCTGGGGACAACCGACTATGGCTACACCTTC. J is TRBJ1-2 and V is TRBV5-6, with D possibly matching TRBD1 (6 bases). The CDR3 covers 14 residues. V lost 4 bases to trimming and J lost 3 bases, with 13 bases between them. Germline V gives CDR1 SGHDT, CDR2 YYEEEE. Full variable domain (missing parts from reference TRBV5-6 and TRBJ1-2): DAGVTQSPTHLIKTRGQQVTLRCSPKSGHDTVSWYQQALGQGPQFIFQYYEEEERQRGNFPDRFSGHQFPNYSSELNVNALLLGDSALYLCASSLGTTDYGYTFGSGTRLTVV.

This rearrangement joins TRBV9 to TRBJ2-1; maybe TRBD2 (5 bases). The V end was cut by 5 bases, the J end by 0 bases, with 12 bases between. The CDR3 length is 15 residues. CDR1 and CDR2 (germline): SGDLS, YYNGEE. CDR3 sequence (DNA): TGTGCCAGCAGTCGGACGGGGAGCTCCTACAATGAGCAGTTCTTC. Translation: CASSRTGSSYNEQFF.

The chain combines TRBV19 with TRBJ1-1, with D uncertain. The CDR3 totals 13 residues. Germline CDR1 and CDR2: LNHDA and SQIVND (reference sequence). Deletions cut 3 bases from V and 2 bases from J, with 7 bases between. The CDR3 sequence is CASSIKVNTEAFF. The CDR3 DNA reads as TGTGCCAGTAGTATTAAGGTTAACACTGAAGCTTTCTTT.

This chain uses TRBV5-1 with TRBJ2-7, with a tentative D call TRBD1 (6 bases). Germline-derived CDR1 and CDR2 are SGHRS and YFSETQ. The ends were cut back, 2 bases at V and 0 bases at J, with 15 bases in the middle. The CDR3 consists of 16 residues. The CDR3 coding sequence is TGCGCCAGCAGCTTCTACAGGGTATCAAGCTCCTACGAGCAGTACTTC. Translation gives CASSFYRVSSSYEQYF.

The genes are TRBV29-1 and TRBJ2-5, with D tentatively TRBD2 (6 bases). Between the trimmed V and J ends, which lost 4 bases and 3 bases, there was a span of 27 bases. The CDR3 is 18 amino acids. Germline lookup yields CDR1 SQVTM and CDR2 ANQGSEA. As DNA, the CDR3 is TGCAGCGTTGCGACCTCTCTAGCGTACTTGCCCCTAAAAGAGACCCAGTACTTC. It codes for CSVATSLAYLPLKETQYF.

The rearrangement links TRBV5-1 to TRBJ2-1; 8 bases match TRBD2. Trimming cost V 0 bases and J 9 bases; bases outside gene matches: 5. There are 14 residues in the CDR3. Per germline, CDR1 SGHRS and CDR2 YFSETQ. The DNA of the CDR3 is TGCGCCAGCAGCTTGGGGGCGGGAGGTGTTGAGCAGTTCTTC. The encoded protein is CASSLGAGGVEQFF.

In its sample, this clone is medium-sized (0.01 to 0.1%). The same CDR3 can be traced to other DNA sequences in this sample. The chain employs TRBV11-2 and TRBJ1-3, with D perhaps matching TRBD1 (5 bases). Germline CDR1 is SGHAT and CDR2 is FQNNGV. Trimming pared 1 base from V and 0 bases from J, leaving 7 bases between. The length of the CDR3 is 15 residues. The CDR3 loop is CASSLVQGSGNTIYF. The CDR3 nucleotides read TGTGCCAGCAGCTTAGTCCAGGGCTCTGGAAACACCATATATTTT.

The CDR3: CASSLLAGGAGSEQFF. CDR3 DNA sequence: TGTGCCAGCAGCTTATTAGCGGGAGGGGCCGGGAGTGAGCAGTTCTTC. The chain carries TRBV7-9 and TRBJ2-1, with 11 bases aligning to TRBD2. The junction had 9 bases not matched to a gene; V was cut back by 2 bases and J by 9 bases. Germline V CDR1 and CDR2: SEHNR, FQNEAQ (reference sequence). CDR3 length equals 16 residues.

V is TRBV4-1 and J is TRBJ2-1, with 14 positions matching TRBD2. This CDR3 spans 16 amino acids. Germline values: CDR1 MGHRA, CDR2 YSYEKL. Germline trimming cut 1 base from V and 6 bases from J; bases unmatched to any gene: 2. DNA for the CDR3: TGCGCCAGCAGCCAAGTAGGGACTAGCGGGGGCAATGAGCAGTTCTTC. This gives the protein CASSQVGTSGGNEQFF.

The chain recombines TRBV2 with TRBJ2-5; D is perhaps TRBD2 (6 bases). In germline, CDR1 is SNHLY, CDR2 FYNNEI. The V and J ends lost 1 base and 4 bases respectively, with 10 bases between them. CDR3 size: 14 residues. The CDR3 DNA sequence: TGTGCCAGCAGTGAAGAGCGGGTTTTAGAGACCCAGTACTTC. It specifies CASSEERVLETQYF.

DNA of the CDR3: TGCGCCAGCAGCACGGGACGGCACAACTCTGGAAACACCATATATTTT. Its protein is CASSTGRHNSGNTIYF. The gene calls are TRBV5-1 and TRBJ1-3; D is possibly TRBD1 (5 bases). This CDR3 is 16 amino acids long. Germline V gene sequence: CDR1 SGHRS, CDR2 YFSETQ. Trimming took 4 bases from V and 0 from J, leaving 14 bases between them.

The V gene is TRBV5-1, the J gene TRBJ2-7; D is unresolved. This CDR3 has 14 residues. Trimming pared 4 bases from V and 0 bases from J, leaving 11 bases between. The V gene's germline CDR1 is SGHRS and CDR2 YFSETQ. The CDR3 DNA is TGCGCCAGCAGCCCCACGTCTAACTCCTACGAGCAGTACTTC. Translated, it gives CASSPTSNSYEQYF.

This rearrangement joins TRBV27 to TRBJ2-3, with 10 positions matching TRBD2. The CDR3 is made up of 15 amino acids. The V gene's germline CDR1 is MNHEY and CDR2 SMNVEV (reference sequence). The V segment lost 7 bases and the J segment 2 bases; nucleotides outside the gene matches: 6. CDR3 residues: CASTQSGRDTDTQYF. The DNA of the CDR3 is TGTGCCAGCACGCAAAGCGGGAGGGACACAGATACGCAGTATTTT.